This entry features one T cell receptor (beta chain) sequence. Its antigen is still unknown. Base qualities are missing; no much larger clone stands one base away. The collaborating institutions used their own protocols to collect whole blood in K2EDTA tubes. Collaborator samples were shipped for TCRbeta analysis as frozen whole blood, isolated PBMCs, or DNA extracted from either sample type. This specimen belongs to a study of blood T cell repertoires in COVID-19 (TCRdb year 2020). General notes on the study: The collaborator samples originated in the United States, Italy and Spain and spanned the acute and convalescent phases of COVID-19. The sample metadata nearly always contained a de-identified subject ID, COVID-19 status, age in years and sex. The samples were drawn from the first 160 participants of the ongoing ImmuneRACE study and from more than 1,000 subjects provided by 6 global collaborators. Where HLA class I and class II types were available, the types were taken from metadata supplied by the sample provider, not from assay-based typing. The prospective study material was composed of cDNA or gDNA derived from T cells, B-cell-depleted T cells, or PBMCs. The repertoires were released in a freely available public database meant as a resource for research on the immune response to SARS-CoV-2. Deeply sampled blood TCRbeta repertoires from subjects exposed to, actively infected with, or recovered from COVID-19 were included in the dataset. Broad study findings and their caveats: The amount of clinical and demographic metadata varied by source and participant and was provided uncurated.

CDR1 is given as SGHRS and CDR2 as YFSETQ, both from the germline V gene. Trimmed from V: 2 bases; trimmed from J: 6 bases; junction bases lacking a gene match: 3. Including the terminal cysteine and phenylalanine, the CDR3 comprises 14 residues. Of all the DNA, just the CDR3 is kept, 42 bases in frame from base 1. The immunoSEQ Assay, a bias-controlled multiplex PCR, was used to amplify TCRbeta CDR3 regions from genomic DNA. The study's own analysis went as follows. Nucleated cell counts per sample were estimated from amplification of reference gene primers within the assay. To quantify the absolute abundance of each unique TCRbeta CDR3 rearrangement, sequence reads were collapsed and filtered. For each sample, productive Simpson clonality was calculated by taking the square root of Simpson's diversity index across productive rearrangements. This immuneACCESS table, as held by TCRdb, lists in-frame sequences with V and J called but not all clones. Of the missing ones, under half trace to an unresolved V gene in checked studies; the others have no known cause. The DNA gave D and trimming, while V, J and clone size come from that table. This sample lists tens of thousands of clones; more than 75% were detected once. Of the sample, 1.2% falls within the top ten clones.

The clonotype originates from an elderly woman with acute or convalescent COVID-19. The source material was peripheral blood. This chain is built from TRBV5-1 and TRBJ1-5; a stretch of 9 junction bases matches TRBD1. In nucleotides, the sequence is TGCGCCAGCAGCTTACAGGGGGCGGGTCAGCCCCAGCATTTT. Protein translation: CASSLQGAGQPQHF.